The next 16 T cell receptor beta chains were all read from a single sample in a study of OX40 agonist ivuxolimab in advanced cancers. Assay: immunoSEQ multiplex PCR; the TCRdb copy retains only in-frame clones and omits some. Among 20,000 to 25,000 clones listed, about 85% were seen once. The starting material was CD4+ or CD8+ T cells sorted from blood, obtained in a trial of the OX40 agonist ivuxolimab. All receptors derive from an adult with an advanced solid tumor such as melanoma, head and neck, liver or kidney cancer.

V gene TRBV12-5 combines with J gene TRBJ2-7; 8 nucleotides align to TRBD1. The CDR3 is 17 amino acids. With V trimmed by 0 bases and J by 4 bases, 11 bases remained unmatched. Germline V lookup: CDR1 LGHNT, CDR2 FRNRAP. This CDR3 reads CASGLVRGQGSSYEQYF. The CDR3 coding sequence is TGTGCTAGTGGTTTGGTACGTGGACAGGGTTCGTCGTACGAGCAGTACTTC.

The chain joins TRBV7-9 to TRBJ2-2; D remains ambiguous. Germline CDR1 and CDR2: SEHNR and FQNEAQ (reference sequence). The CDR3 totals 13 residues. This CDR3 is CAYKDSNTGELFF. The CDR3 nucleotides are TGTGCTTATAAAGACTCGAACACCGGGGAGCTGTTTTTT.

This chain joins TRBV4-3 and TRBJ2-7; D remains ambiguous. The ends were cut back, 2 bases at V and 3 bases at J, with 20 bases in the middle. Germline CDR1 is LGHNA and CDR2 is YSLEER. This CDR3 is built from 17 residues. The CDR3 is CASSQRPSADPFYEQYF. The CDR3 coding sequence is TGCGCCAGCAGCCAAAGGCCCTCGGCGGACCCTTTCTACGAGCAGTACTTC.

The V gene is TRBV5-4, the J gene TRBJ2-7; the match to TRBD2 covers 12 bases. Germline V lookup: CDR1 SGHNT, CDR2 YYREEE (reference sequence). After removal of 0 bases from V and 10 bases from J, the junction contained 5 bases not matched to a gene. The CDR3 totals 14 residues. In nucleotides, the CDR3 is TGTGCCAGCAGCTTGGGACTAGCGGGAGAAGGTCAGTACTTC. Residues: CASSLGLAGEGQYF.

This rearrangement joins TRBV15 to TRBJ2-7, with D possibly called TRBD1 or TRBD2 (5 bases each). The germline V gene encodes CDR1 LNHNV and CDR2 YYDKDF (reference sequence). This CDR3 has 15 residues. V was pared by 0 bases and J by 1 base, with 10 bases between. This CDR3 reads CATSRDRGVSYEQYF. In nucleotides, the CDR3 is TGTGCCACCAGCAGAGATCGGGGCGTATCCTACGAGCAGTACTTC.

The chain joins TRBV6-1 to TRBJ2-6; D unclear. Trimming left V 0 bases short and J 3 bases short, with 12 bases between. The CDR3 length is 17 residues. Germline V gene sequence: CDR1 MNHNS, CDR2 SASEGT. The CDR3 is CASSEALVGYGANVLTF. The CDR3 nucleotides read TGTGCCAGCAGTGAAGCGCTTGTGGGATATGGGGCCAACGTCCTGACTTTC.

The chain is built from TRBV18 and TRBJ2-2; tentatively, D is TRBD1 or TRBD2 (5 bases each). Germline V CDR1 and CDR2: KGHSH, LQKENI. Between the trimmed V and J ends, which lost 1 base and 0 bases, there was a span of 9 bases. The CDR3 runs 16 residues. Written as DNA, the CDR3 is TGTGCCAGCTCACCACTCGGGACGCCGAACACCGGGGAGCTGTTTTTT. As protein: CASSPLGTPNTGELFF.

For this clone: This same CDR3 is encoded by further DNA sequences in the sample. The chain has TRBV27 and TRBJ1-1; D remains unclear. This CDR3 is 13 amino acids long. The V and J ends lost 6 bases and 1 base respectively, with 9 bases between them. Germline V gene data show CDR1 as MNHEY and CDR2 as SMNVEV (reference sequence). The CDR3 reads CASSWGPNTEAFF. The CDR3 region has the DNA TGTGCCAGCAGCTGGGGTCCGAACACTGAAGCTTTCTTT.

This chain connects TRBV2 to TRBJ1-4; 9 nucleotides line up with TRBD1. V lost 4 bases, J lost 7 bases, and 7 bases stayed unmatched. CDR1 is SNHLY, CDR2 FYNNEI, per germline. The CDR3 is made up of 15 amino acids. The CDR3 bases are TGTGCCAGCAGTGGAGACAGGGGGGCTACTGAAAAACTGTTTTTT. It yields the protein CASSGDRGATEKLFF.

The chain recombines TRBV18 with TRBJ2-7; 7 positions agree with TRBD2. Per the germline V gene, CDR1 is KGHSH and CDR2 is LQKENI. With V trimmed by 2 bases and J by 2 bases, 6 bases remained unmatched. The CDR3 totals 15 residues. The CDR3 DNA reads as TGTGCCAGCTCACCAGCCCTAGCGGAGACCTACGAGCAGTACTTC. It is translated as CASSPALAETYEQYF.

J is TRBJ2-7 and V is TRBV7-2; D is unclear. Trimming took 6 bases from V and 0 from J, leaving 6 bases between them. CDR1 is SGHTA and CDR2 is FQGNSA in the germline V gene. The CDR3 consists of 12 residues. The chain's CDR3 is CASSYSSYEQYF. CDR3 bases: TGTGCCAGCAGTTACAGCTCCTACGAGCAGTACTTC.

This chain links TRBV4-2 with TRBJ2-1; 10 bases fit TRBD2. J was trimmed by 9 bases and V by 0 bases; bases with no gene match: 8. The CDR3 is 16 residues long. Looked up from germline, CDR1 is LGHNA and CDR2 is YNFKEQ. The CDR3 protein is CASSQDPSGGFSEQFF. The CDR3 nucleotides are TGTGCCAGCAGCCAAGACCCTAGCGGGGGATTCAGTGAGCAGTTCTTC.

V and J are TRBV6-6 and TRBJ2-3; no definite D call. Germline CDR1 reads MNHNY; CDR2 reads SVGAGI (reference sequence). The length of the CDR3 is 13 residues. V gave up 10 bases and J gave up 1 base, with 12 bases separating them. The CDR3 sequence: CATMGSGTDTQYF. Here the CDR3 DNA reads TGTGCCACCATGGGGTCGGGCACAGATACGCAGTATTTT.

This chain connects TRBV19 to TRBJ1-2; TRBD1 agrees at 10 bases. Germline CDR1 is LNHDA and CDR2 is SQIVND (reference sequence). The CDR3 runs 15 residues. The trim removed 3 bases at V and 2 bases at J, leaving 3 bases unmatched. CDR3 protein: CASSIRTGGNYGYTF. The DNA for the CDR3 is TGTGCCAGTAGTATCCGGACAGGGGGGAACTATGGCTACACCTTC.

The chain joins TRBV11-2 to TRBJ2-2; 12 bases are shared with TRBD2. Germline loops: CDR1 SGHAT, CDR2 FQNNGV. This CDR3 comprises 17 residues. Germline trimming cut 3 bases from V and 5 bases from J; bases unmatched to any gene: 7. CDR3 coding DNA: TGTGCCAGCAGCTTCCTAGCGGGGGGGTTGTCGACCGGGGAGCTGTTTTTT. Protein: CASSFLAGGLSTGELFF.

The chain joins TRBV5-4 to TRBJ1-3; D uncertain. The germline V and J ends were trimmed by 1 base and 1 base, with 9 bases remaining between them. Germline loops: CDR1 SGHNT, CDR2 YYREEE (reference sequence). The CDR3 totals 15 residues. The CDR3, as DNA: TGTGCCAGCAGCTTGCAGACTGGATCTGGAAACACCATATATTTT. Its translation is CASSLQTGSGNTIYF.